The T cell receptor (beta chain) under discussion was sequenced for a study of blood T cell repertoires in COVID-19. Looking at the study overall: Sites in the United States, Italy and Spain provided acute and convalescent COVID-19 samples. PBMCs, B-cell-depleted T cells, or T cells provided the cDNA or gDNA that made up the material.

In the original analysis: Nucleated cell counts were estimated from reference gene primer amplification. Generated by immunoSEQ multiplex PCR, the TCRdb table keeps only in-frame clones and is missing some. V and J calls and clone size come straight from that table; D and trimming were deduced from the DNA. Here the sample spans nearly 200,000 clones, approximately 84% being singletons. Germline V gene data show CDR1 as ENHRY and CDR2 as SYGVKD. V shed 6 bases and J shed 4 bases, with 12 bases lying between them. This CDR3 has 13 residues. The receptor's source is a human donor with acute or convalescent COVID-19. The donor label of this sample is uncertain. Sequenced material: peripheral blood. The chain combines TRBV10-3 with TRBJ1-2; a possible D gene is TRBD1 (6 bases). This CDR3 is CAISEDSSYGYTF. The CDR3 region has the DNA TGTGCCATCAGCGAGGACAGCAGCTATGGCTACACCTTC.